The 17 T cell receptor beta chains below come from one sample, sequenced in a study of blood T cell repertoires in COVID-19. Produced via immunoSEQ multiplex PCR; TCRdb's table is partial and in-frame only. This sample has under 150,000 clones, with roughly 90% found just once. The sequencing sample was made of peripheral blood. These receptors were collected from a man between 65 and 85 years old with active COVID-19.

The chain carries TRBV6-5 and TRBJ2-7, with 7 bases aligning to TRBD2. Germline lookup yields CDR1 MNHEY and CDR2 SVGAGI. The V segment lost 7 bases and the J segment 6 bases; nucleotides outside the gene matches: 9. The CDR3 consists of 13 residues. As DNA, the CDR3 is TGTGCCAGCACCAAGGGAGGGGTTGGCGAGCAGTACTTC. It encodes CASTKGGVGEQYF.

CDR3 in amino acids: CASSLDSANYGYTF. Here the CDR3 DNA reads TGTGCCAGCAGCTTAGACAGCGCAAACTATGGCTACACCTTC. This chain uses TRBV11-2 with TRBJ1-2; D ambiguous. Germline V lookup: CDR1 SGHAT, CDR2 FQNNGV. Trimming pared 0 bases from V and 2 bases from J, leaving 7 bases between. CDR3 size: 14 residues.

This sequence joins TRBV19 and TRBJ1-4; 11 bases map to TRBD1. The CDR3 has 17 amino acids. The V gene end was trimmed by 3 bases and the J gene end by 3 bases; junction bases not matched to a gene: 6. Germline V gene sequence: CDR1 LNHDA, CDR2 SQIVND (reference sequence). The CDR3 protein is CASSMIGQGAANEKLFF. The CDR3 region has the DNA TGTGCCAGTAGTATGATTGGACAGGGGGCAGCTAATGAAAAACTGTTTTTT.

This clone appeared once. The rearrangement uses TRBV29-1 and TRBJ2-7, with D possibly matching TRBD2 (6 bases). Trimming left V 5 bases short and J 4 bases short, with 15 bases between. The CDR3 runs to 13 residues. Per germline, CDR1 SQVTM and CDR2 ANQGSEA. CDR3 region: CSVSPGVWYEQYF. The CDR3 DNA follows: TGCAGCGTTTCCCCGGGAGTCTGGTACGAGCAGTACTTC.

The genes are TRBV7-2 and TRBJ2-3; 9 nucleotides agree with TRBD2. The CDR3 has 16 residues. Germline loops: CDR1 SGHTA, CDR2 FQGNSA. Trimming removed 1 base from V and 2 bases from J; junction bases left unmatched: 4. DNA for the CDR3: TGTGCCAGCAGCTTAGTAGGCGGGAGGGTCACAGATACGCAGTATTTT. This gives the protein CASSLVGGRVTDTQYF.

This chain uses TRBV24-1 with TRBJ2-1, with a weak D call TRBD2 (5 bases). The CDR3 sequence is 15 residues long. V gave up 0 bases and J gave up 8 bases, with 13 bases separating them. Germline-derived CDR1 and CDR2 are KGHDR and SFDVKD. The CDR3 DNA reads TGTGCCACCAGTGATTTGACCGGGGTCCGGGATGAGCAGTTCTTC. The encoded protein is CATSDLTGVRDEQFF.

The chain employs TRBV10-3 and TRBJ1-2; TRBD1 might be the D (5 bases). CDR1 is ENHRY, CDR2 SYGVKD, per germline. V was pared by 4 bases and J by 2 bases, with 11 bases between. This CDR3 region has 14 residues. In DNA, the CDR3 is TGTGCCATCAGTGTGGGGGGAGCGAACTATGGCTACACCTTC. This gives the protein CAISVGGANYGYTF.

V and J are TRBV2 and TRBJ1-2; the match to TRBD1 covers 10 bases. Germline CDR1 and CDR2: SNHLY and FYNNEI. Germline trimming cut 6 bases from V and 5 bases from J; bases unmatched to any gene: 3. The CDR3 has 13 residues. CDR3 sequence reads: CASRGQGRYGYTF. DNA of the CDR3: TGTGCCAGCAGGGGACAGGGGAGATATGGCTACACCTTC. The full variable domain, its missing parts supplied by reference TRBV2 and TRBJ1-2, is EPEVTQTPSHQVTQMGQEVILRCVPISNHLYFYWYRQILGQKVEFLVSFYNNEISEKSEIFDDQFSVERPDGSNFTLKIRSTKLEDSAMYFCASRGQGRYGYTFGSGTRLTVV.

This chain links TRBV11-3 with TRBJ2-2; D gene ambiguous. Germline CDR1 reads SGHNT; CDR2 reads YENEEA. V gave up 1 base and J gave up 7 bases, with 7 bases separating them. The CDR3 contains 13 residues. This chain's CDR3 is CASSLGRDGELFF. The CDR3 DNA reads TGTGCCAGCAGCTTAGGGAGAGACGGGGAGCTGTTTTTT.

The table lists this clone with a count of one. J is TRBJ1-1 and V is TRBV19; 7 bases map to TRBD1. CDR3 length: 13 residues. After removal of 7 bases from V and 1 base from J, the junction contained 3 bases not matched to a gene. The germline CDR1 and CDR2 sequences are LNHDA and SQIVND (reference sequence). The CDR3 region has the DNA TGTGCCAGTAACAACAGGGGGAACACTGAAGCTTTCTTT. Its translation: CASNNRGNTEAFF.

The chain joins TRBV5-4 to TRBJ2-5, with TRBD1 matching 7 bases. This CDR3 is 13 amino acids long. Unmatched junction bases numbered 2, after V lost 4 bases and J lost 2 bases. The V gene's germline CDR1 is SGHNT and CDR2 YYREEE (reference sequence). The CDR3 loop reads CASSQTGQETQYF. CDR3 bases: TGTGCCAGCAGCCAGACAGGGCAAGAGACCCAGTACTTC. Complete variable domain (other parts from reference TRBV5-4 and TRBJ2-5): ETGVTQSPTHLIKTRGQQVTLRCSSQSGHNTVSWYQQALGQGPQFIFQYYREEENGRGNFPPRFSGLQFPNYSSELNVNALELDDSALYLCASSQTGQETQYFGPGTRLLVL.

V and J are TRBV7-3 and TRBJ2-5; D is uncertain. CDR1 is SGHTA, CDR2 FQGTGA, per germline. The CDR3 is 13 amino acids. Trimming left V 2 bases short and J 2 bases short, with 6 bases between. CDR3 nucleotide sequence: TGTGCCAGCAGCTTAGGCTCACAAGAGACCCAGTACTTC. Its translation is CASSLGSQETQYF.

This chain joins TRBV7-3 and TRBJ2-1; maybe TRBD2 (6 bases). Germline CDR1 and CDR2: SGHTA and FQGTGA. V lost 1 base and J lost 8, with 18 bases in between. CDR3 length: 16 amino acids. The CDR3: CASSLRIGSSLHEQFF. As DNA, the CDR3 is TGTGCCAGCAGCTTAAGAATCGGGAGCAGCCTCCATGAGCAGTTCTTC.

This CDR3 reads CASSLVANYEQYF. In nucleotides, the CDR3 is TGTGCCAGCAGCTTAGTTGCGAACTACGAGCAGTACTTC. J is TRBJ2-7 and V is TRBV7-3; D not resolved. Germline CDR1 reads SGHTA; CDR2 reads FQGTGA. This CDR3 region has 13 residues. The V end lost 2 bases, the J end lost 3 bases, and 8 bases lay between the germline ends.

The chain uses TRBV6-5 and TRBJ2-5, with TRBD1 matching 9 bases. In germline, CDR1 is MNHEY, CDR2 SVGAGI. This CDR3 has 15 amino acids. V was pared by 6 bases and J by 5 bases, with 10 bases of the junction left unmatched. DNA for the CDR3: TGTGCCAGCAGCGTACAGGGGGCCCTTGGGGAGACCCAGTACTTC. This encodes CASSVQGALGETQYF.

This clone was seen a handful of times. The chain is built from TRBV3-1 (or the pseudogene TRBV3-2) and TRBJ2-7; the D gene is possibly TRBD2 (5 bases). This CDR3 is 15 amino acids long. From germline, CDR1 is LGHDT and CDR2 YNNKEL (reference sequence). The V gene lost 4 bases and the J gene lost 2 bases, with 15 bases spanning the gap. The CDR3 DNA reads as TGTGCCAGCAGCCCGTACAACGGGGAAGCCTACGAGCAGTACTTC. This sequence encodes CASSPYNGEAYEQYF.

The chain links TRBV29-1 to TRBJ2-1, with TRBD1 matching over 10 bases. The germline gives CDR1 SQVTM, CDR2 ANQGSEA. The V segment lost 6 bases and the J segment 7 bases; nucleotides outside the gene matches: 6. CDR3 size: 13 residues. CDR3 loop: CSVGQGSGNEQFF. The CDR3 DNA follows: TGCAGCGTGGGACAGGGGTCCGGAAATGAGCAGTTCTTC.